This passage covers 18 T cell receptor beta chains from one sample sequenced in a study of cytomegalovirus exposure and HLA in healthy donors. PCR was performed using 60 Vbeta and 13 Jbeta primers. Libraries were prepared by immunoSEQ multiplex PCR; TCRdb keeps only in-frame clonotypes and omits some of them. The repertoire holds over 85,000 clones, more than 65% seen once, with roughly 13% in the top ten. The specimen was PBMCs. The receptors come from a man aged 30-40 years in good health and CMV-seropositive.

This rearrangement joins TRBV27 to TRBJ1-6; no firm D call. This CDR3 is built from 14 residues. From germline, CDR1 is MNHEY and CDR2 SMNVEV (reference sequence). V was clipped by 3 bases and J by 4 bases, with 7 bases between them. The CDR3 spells CASSLGGYNSPLHF. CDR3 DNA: TGTGCCAGCAGTTTGGGAGGGTATAATTCACCCCTCCACTTT.

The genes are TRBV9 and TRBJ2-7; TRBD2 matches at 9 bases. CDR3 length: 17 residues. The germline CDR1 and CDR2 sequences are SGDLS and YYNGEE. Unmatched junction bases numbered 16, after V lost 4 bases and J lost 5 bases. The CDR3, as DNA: TGTGCCAGCAGCCCAAAGGGTCTAGCGGGGTGGTTGGACGAGCAGTACTTC. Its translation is CASSPKGLAGWLDEQYF.

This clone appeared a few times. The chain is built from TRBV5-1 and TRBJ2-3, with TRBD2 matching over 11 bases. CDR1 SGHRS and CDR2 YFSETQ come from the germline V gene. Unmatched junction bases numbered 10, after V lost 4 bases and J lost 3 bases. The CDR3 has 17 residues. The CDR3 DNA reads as TGCGCCAGCAGCGTGGGACGTAGCGGGGGGGGGACAGATACGCAGTATTTT. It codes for CASSVGRSGGGTDTQYF.

CDR3: CASSSGLAGPYEQYF. The CDR3 DNA follows: TGTGCCAGCAGCTCGGGACTAGCGGGACCCTACGAGCAGTACTTC. The chain joins TRBV5-4 to TRBJ2-7, with 13 bases fitting TRBD2. Germline CDR1 reads SGHNT; CDR2 reads YYREEE (reference sequence). This CDR3 has 15 residues. V lost 3 bases to trimming and J lost 2 bases; unmatched junction nucleotides: 2.

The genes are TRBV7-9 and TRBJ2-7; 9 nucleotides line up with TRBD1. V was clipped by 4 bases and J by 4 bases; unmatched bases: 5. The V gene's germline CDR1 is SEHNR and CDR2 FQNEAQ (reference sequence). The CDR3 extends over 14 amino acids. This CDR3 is CASSSDRGWYEQYF. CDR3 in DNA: TGTGCCAGCAGCTCAGACAGGGGGTGGTACGAGCAGTACTTC.

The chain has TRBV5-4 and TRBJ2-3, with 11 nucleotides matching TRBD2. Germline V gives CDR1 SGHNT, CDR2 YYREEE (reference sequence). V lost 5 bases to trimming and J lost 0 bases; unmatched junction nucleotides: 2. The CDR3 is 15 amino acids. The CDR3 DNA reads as TGTGCCAGCAGACGACTAGCGGGGAGCACAGATACGCAGTATTTT. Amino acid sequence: CASRRLAGSTDTQYF.

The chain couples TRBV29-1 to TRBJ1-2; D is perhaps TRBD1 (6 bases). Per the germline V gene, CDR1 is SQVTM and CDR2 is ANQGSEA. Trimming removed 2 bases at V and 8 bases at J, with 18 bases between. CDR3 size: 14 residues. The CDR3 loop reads CSVENRNRVYGYTF. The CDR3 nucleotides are TGCAGCGTTGAAAATCGCAACAGGGTTTACGGCTACACCTTC.

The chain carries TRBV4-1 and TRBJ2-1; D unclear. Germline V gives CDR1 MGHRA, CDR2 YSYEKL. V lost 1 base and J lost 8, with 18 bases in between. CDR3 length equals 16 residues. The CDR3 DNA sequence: TGCGCCAGCAGCCAAGGAGAAGCAGCGTCCCTGGATGAGCAGTTCTTC. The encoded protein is CASSQGEAASLDEQFF.

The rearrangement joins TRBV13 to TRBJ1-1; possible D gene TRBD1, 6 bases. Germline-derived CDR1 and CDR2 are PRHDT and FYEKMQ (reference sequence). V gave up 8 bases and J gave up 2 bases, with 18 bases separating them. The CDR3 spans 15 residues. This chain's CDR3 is CASSIQTGVNTEAFF. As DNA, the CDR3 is TGTGCCAGCTCCATCCAGACAGGCGTTAACACTGAAGCTTTCTTT.

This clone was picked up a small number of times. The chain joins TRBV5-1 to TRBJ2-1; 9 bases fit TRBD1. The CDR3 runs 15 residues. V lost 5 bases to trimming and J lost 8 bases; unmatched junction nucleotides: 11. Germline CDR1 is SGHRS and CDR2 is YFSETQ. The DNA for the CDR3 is TGCGCCAGCAGGAGGGATGGACAGGGGAGCTATGAGCAGTTCTTC. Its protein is CASRRDGQGSYEQFF.

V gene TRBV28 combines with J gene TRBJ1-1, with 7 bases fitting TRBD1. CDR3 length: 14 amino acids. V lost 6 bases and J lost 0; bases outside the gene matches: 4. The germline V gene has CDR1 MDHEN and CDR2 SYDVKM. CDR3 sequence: CASRWTGVNTEAFF. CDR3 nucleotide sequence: TGTGCCAGCAGATGGACAGGAGTGAACACTGAAGCTTTCTTT.

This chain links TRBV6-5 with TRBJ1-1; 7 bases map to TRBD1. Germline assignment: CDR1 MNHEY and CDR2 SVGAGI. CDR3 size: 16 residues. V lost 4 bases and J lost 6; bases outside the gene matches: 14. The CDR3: CASSLDPGTDAPEAFF. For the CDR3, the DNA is TGTGCCAGCAGTTTAGATCCCGGGACAGACGCCCCTGAAGCTTTCTTT.

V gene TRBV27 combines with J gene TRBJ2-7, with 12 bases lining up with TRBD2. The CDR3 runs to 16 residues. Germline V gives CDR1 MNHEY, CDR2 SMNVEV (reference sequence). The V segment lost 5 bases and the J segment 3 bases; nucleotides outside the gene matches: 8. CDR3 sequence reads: CASSPRTSGTNYEQYF. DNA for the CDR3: TGTGCCAGCAGTCCCCGGACTAGCGGGACAAACTACGAGCAGTACTTC.

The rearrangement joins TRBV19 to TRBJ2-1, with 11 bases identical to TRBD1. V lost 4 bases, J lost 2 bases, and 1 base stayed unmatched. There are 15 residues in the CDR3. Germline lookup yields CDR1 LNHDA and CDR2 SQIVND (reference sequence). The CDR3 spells CASSTDRGPYNEQFF. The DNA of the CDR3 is TGTGCCAGTAGTACGGACAGGGGGCCCTACAATGAGCAGTTCTTC.

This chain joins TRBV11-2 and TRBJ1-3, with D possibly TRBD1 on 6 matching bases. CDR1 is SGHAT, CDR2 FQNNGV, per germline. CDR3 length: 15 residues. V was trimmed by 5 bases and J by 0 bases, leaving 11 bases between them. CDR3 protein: CASSPAGDSGNTIYF. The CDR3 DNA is TGTGCCAGCAGCCCCGCAGGGGACTCTGGAAACACCATATATTTT. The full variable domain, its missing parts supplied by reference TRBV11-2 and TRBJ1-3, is EAGVAQSPRYKIIEKRQSVAFWCNPISGHATLYWYQQILGQGPKLLIQFQNNGVVDDSQLPKDRFSAERLKGVDSTLKIQPAKLEDSAVYLCASSPAGDSGNTIYFGEGSWLTVV.

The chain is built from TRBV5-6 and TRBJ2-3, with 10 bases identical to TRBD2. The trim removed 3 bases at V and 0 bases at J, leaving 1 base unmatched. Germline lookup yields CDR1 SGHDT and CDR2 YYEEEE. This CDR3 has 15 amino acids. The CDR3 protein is CASSWGLASTDTQYF. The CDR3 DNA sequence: TGTGCCAGCAGCTGGGGACTAGCGAGCACAGATACGCAGTATTTT.

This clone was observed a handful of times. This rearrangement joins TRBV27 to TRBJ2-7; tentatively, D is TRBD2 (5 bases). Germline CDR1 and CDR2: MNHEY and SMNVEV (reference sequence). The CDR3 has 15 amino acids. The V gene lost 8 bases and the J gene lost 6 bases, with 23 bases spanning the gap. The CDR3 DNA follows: TGTGCCAGCCGCCCGGCGAGCGGTGCGTGGGGCGAGCAGTACTTC. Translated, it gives CASRPASGAWGEQYF.

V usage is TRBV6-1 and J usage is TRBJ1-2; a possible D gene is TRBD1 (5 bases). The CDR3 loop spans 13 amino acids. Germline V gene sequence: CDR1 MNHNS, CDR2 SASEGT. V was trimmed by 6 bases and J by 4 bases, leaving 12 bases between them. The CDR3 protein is CASREGLLYGYTF. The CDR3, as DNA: TGTGCCAGCAGGGAGGGACTGCTCTATGGCTACACCTTC.